Presented here are 12 T cell receptor beta chains from one specimen sequenced in a study of blood T cell repertoires in COVID-19. Only in-frame clones appear in the TCRdb table, and some are missing; sequencing was by immunoSEQ multiplex PCR. In the table there are a few hundred thousand clones, approximately 82% of which are singletons. Source material: PBMCs or T cells enriched from blood (not recorded which). The receptor source for this set is a man aged 40-49 years who had recovered from COVID-19.

The genes are TRBV28 and TRBJ1-5; D not certain. Germline assignment: CDR1 MDHEN and CDR2 SYDVKM. The CDR3 length is 14 residues. V was pared by 4 bases and J by 6 bases, with 13 bases between. The CDR3 loop is CASSSGGGPQPQHF. The CDR3 DNA is TGTGCCAGCAGTTCCGGTGGAGGGCCTCAGCCCCAGCATTTT. The full variable domain, in which reference TRBV28 and TRBJ1-5 provide the parts outside the CDR3, is DVKVTQSSRYLVKRTGEKVFLECVQDMDHENMFWYRQDPGLGLRLIYFSYDVKMKEKGDIPEGYSVSREKKERFSLILESASTNQTSMYLCASSSGGGPQPQHFGDGTRLSIL.

The chain employs TRBV11-3 and TRBJ1-1, with D possibly being TRBD1 (6 bases). Germline values: CDR1 SGHNT, CDR2 YENEEA. The CDR3 totals 13 residues. V was shortened by 5 bases and J by 3 bases, with 10 bases between the two germline ends. The CDR3 sequence: CASSKGVDTEAFF. In DNA form, the CDR3 reads TGTGCCAGCAGCAAGGGGGTCGACACTGAAGCTTTCTTT.

The J gene is TRBJ1-2, the V gene TRBV30; 10 bases align to TRBD1. The CDR3 covers 17 residues. CDR1 is GTSNPN, CDR2 SVGIG, per germline (reference sequence). V shed 6 bases, J shed 0 bases, and the junction held 13 bases outside the gene matches. The CDR3, as DNA: TGTGCCTGTGCGGGCCCGGGACAGGGGTTTTCTAACTATGGCTACACCTTC. Translated, it gives CACAGPGQGFSNYGYTF.

The chain carries TRBV5-8 and TRBJ1-1; D might be TRBD1 (5 bases). Germline V gives CDR1 SGHTS, CDR2 YDEGEE. Between the trimmed V and J ends, which lost 3 bases and 3 bases, there was a span of 12 bases. The CDR3 loop spans 14 amino acids. The CDR3 nucleotides read TGTGCCAGCAGCTCCCCTAGACAGTACACTGAAGCTTTCTTT. Translated, it gives CASSSPRQYTEAFF.

The chain couples TRBV7-2 to TRBJ2-3; the D gene is possibly TRBD1 (5 bases). Per the germline V gene, CDR1 is SGHTA and CDR2 is FQGNSA. With 6 bases removed from V and 2 bases from J, the gap between germline ends came to 15 bases. This CDR3 has 15 residues. The CDR3 DNA reads TGTGCCAGCAGATTACAGGCGTTTATCACAGATACGCAGTATTTT. It yields the protein CASRLQAFITDTQYF.

The V call is TRBV28, the J call TRBJ1-3; 7 bases align to TRBD1. Germline V lookup: CDR1 MDHEN, CDR2 SYDVKM. V was clipped by 11 bases and J by 1 base; unmatched bases: 8. CDR3 length equals 14 residues. The CDR3 region is CAGRQGSSGNTIYF. For the CDR3, the DNA is TGTGCCGGTAGACAGGGAAGTTCTGGAAACACCATATATTTT.

This rearrangement joins TRBV7-2 to TRBJ1-4, with unresolved D. V was clipped by 1 base and J by 5 bases, with 5 bases between them. The CDR3 sequence is 13 residues long. CDR1 is SGHTA, CDR2 FQGNSA, per germline. CDR3 sequence reads: CASSLGGNEKLFF. CDR3 nucleotides: TGTGCCAGCAGCTTAGGAGGGAATGAAAAACTGTTTTTT.

This clone occurred once. This chain joins TRBV5-1 and TRBJ2-7; possible D gene TRBD1, 7 bases. Between the trimmed V and J ends, which lost 4 bases and 2 bases, there was a span of 16 bases. CDR1 is SGHRS and CDR2 is YFSETQ in the germline V gene. The CDR3 contains 15 residues. Here the CDR3 reads CASSPLAGGTYEQYF. For the CDR3, the DNA is TGCGCCAGCAGCCCTTTGGCAGGGGGGACCTACGAGCAGTACTTC.

This chain uses TRBV13 with TRBJ2-7; 9 bases agree with TRBD2. J lost 3 bases, V lost 5 bases, and 8 bases had no gene match. The CDR3 is 15 amino acids. Germline CDR1 is PRHDT and CDR2 is FYEKMQ (reference sequence). In nucleotides, the CDR3 is TGTGCCAGCAGCGGCCCTAGCGGGACTATCTACGAGCAGTACTTC. Amino acids: CASSGPSGTIYEQYF.

This clone has just a few counts. The V and J genes are TRBV6-5 and TRBJ2-2; maybe TRBD1 (6 bases). CDR3 size: 13 residues. Trimming took 7 bases from V and 7 from J, leaving 13 bases between them. Germline CDR1 reads MNHEY; CDR2 reads SVGAGI. CDR3 nucleotides: TGTGCCAGCAACCCAAGGGGGAACGGGGAGCTGTTTTTT. Protein product: CASNPRGNGELFF.

The chain has TRBV5-1 and TRBJ1-3; D is ambiguous. This CDR3 region has 16 residues. V was clipped by 4 bases and J by 4 bases, with 18 bases between them. CDR1 is SGHRS, CDR2 YFSETQ, per germline. The CDR3 is CASSVTQLRGGNTIYF. CDR3 sequence (DNA): TGCGCCAGCAGCGTGACCCAATTAAGAGGGGGAAACACCATATATTTT.

This clone has only one observation. CDR3: CASSPISSVKAFF. CDR3 in DNA: TGTGCCAGCTCACCGATCAGTTCAGTCAAAGCTTTCTTT. The genes are TRBV18 and TRBJ1-1, with D hard to call. From germline, CDR1 is KGHSH and CDR2 LQKENI. CDR3 length: 13 residues. Trimming left V 3 bases short and J 9 bases short, with 14 bases between.